Listed here are 10 T cell receptor beta chains from one sample, sequenced in a study of metastatic and nonmetastatic thyroid tumors (dated by TCRdb to the early 2020s). Receptor amplification or capture employed PCR. For sequencing, an Illumina HiSeq 4000 was employed. Using fastp trimming at Q25 and MiXCR clonotype assembly, TCRdb reanalyzed the public sequencing data and kept in-frame beta chains. Across this sample there are approximately 15,000 clones, with around 20% seen only once. The ten largest account for roughly 13% of the sample. Before undergoing thyroid surgery, none of the patients had been given any kind of treatment. Source material: blood. The source is a female donor with papillary thyroid cancer or a benign thyroid nodule (not recorded which). Some clones in this sample may be carry-over from other donors' samples.

This clone has a count of ten or more. The CDR3 DNA follows: TGCAGCGCTAAGACGGACGAGTATAATTCACCCCTCCACTTT. This translates into CSAKTDEYNSPLHF. The chain joins TRBV29-1 to TRBJ1-6; unclear D gene. The V and J ends lost 7 bases and 4 bases respectively, with 14 bases between them. This CDR3 is built from 14 residues. Per germline, CDR1 SQVTM and CDR2 ANQGSEA.

The chain is built from TRBV6-1 and TRBJ2-7; 8 bases match TRBD2. V trimming: 7 bases; J trimming: 1 base; junction bases outside the gene matches: 12. The CDR3 has 16 residues. Germline V gene sequence: CDR1 MNHNS, CDR2 SASEGT. The CDR3 region has the DNA TGTGCCAGCACCTCTCGGGGGGGGAGTTTGTCCTACGAGCAGTACTTC. It codes for CASTSRGGSLSYEQYF.

Notes on this clone: Mismatch with germline at one junction end may stem from a read error. The chain carries TRBV20-1 and TRBJ2-5; D is unclear. CDR3 length: 11 amino acids. From germline, CDR1 is DFQATT and CDR2 SNEGSKA (reference sequence). CDR3 in DNA: TGCAGTGCTGACTCGAAAGAGACCAAGTACTTC. It specifies CSADSKETKYF.

CDR3 sequence reads: CASSSGDRGVYEQYF. CDR3 sequence (DNA): TGTGCCAGCAGCTCAGGAGACAGGGGCGTCTACGAGCAGTACTTC. This chain uses TRBV7-6 with TRBJ2-7; 8 bases map to TRBD1. The CDR3 is 15 amino acids. Germline V CDR1 and CDR2: SGHVS, FNYEAQ. Trimming removed 4 bases from V and 3 bases from J; junction bases left unmatched: 8.

This clone was seen repeatedly, ten times or more. The rearrangement uses TRBV12-3 or TRBV12-4 and TRBJ1-1, with D unresolved. Trimming cost V 5 bases and J 4 bases, with 14 bases left between them. CDR3 length equals 14 residues. The CDR3 DNA follows: TGTGCCAGCAGTCAGGCGGGCGGCGGCACTGAAGCTTTCTTT. Protein product: CASSQAGGGTEAFF.

In this sample, this clone turned up many times. V gene TRBV5-4 combines with J gene TRBJ2-2; maybe TRBD2 (6 bases). The CDR3 length is 16 residues. The ends were cut back, 0 bases at V and 4 bases at J, with 13 bases in the middle. Germline V gives CDR1 SGHNT, CDR2 YYREEE (reference sequence). The CDR3 protein is CASSLESGELTGELFF. As DNA, the CDR3 is TGTGCCAGCAGCTTGGAGTCGGGAGAGCTCACCGGGGAGCTGTTTTTT.

Turning to this clone: A read error may account for a junction end that differs from germline. J is TRBJ2-5 and V is TRBV7-2; unclear D gene. The CDR3 extends over 12 amino acids. Per germline, CDR1 SGHTA and CDR2 FQGNSA. The CDR3 here is CASSVPLETEYF. The DNA for the CDR3 is TGTGCCAGCAGCGTACCCCTGGAGACCGAGTACTTC.

This clone has ten or more counts. The rearrangement joins TRBV4-2 to TRBJ2-3, with unresolved D. Germline CDR1 and CDR2: LGHNA and YNFKEQ. The V and J ends lost 0 bases and 6 bases respectively, with 10 bases between them. The CDR3 covers 14 residues. This CDR3 reads CASSQDASGDTQYF. The CDR3 bases are TGTGCCAGCAGCCAAGATGCCTCCGGGGATACGCAGTATTTT.

This clone was observed a few times. The junction and the germline gene differ at one end; a read error may be behind it. This chain joins TRBV19 and TRBJ1-5; 12 bases agree with TRBD1. The germline V gene has CDR1 LNHDA and CDR2 SQIVND (reference sequence). The CDR3 has 11 amino acids. In DNA, the CDR3 is TGTGCCAGTAGTATAAGGGGGACAGGGGGCTTT. Translating it yields CASSIRGTGGF.

The rearrangement links TRBV6-5 to TRBJ2-5, with D maybe TRBD2 (5 bases). The CDR3 is made up of 12 amino acids. CDR1 MNHEY and CDR2 SVGAGI come from the germline V gene. Trimming left V 4 bases short and J 5 bases short, with 8 bases between. CDR3 region: CASSSGYETQYF. For the CDR3, the DNA is TGTGCCAGCAGTTCGGGGTATGAGACCCAGTACTTC.